The clone carrying this T cell receptor (beta chain) was observed a few times. Seattle researchers signed up patients amid active infection and tracked them longitudinally. Original handling: Amplification of reference gene primers was used by the study to estimate nucleated cell counts. Assay used: immunoSEQ multiplex PCR; TCRdb lists only in-frame clones, some missing. V, J and clone size reflect that table, while D and trimming were determined from the DNA. The sample has 150,000 to 180,000 clones; about 85% are singletons. This specimen comes from a study of blood T cell repertoires in COVID-19. For the study at large: The analysed material was cDNA or gDNA that came from T cells, B-cell-depleted T cells, or PBMCs.

The CDR3 runs 14 residues. Germline-derived CDR1 and CDR2 are SGHTA and FQGNSA. The ends were cut back, 1 base at V and 4 bases at J, with 8 bases in the middle. V usage is TRBV7-2 and J usage is TRBJ1-5; D is uncertain. Sequencing input: peripheral blood. This receptor was obtained from a man between 60 and 75 years old with COVID-19, enrolled during active disease. CDR3 coding DNA: TGTGCCAGCAGCTTAGTTGCGGGGAATCAGCCCCAGCATTTT. This codes for CASSLVAGNQPQHF.